These 7 T cell receptor beta chains came from one sample sequenced in a study of regulatory T cells in long-lasting Graves disease (dated by TCRdb to the early 2020s). The time point label on this specimen signifies: persistent/refractory GD, antithyroid drugs over 5 years with positive TRAb. For both TCR sequencing and RNA sequencing, RNA was extracted from PBMCs using TRIzol. The library relied on multiplex PCR. Instrument used: Illumina HiSeq 4000. TCR beta libraries were built with iRepertoire HTBI primers and Arm-PCR amplification of CDR3 regions. Starting from the raw public reads, TCRdb applied fastp trimming at Q25, assembled clones with MiXCR and retained in-frame beta chains. Every entry covers one CDR3 protein and lists the most common genes and DNA from its rows. This sample has 420,000 or so distinct CDR3 sequences in its table, and about a quarter of those were observed once. The top ten hold roughly 28% of the sample.

The starting material was peripheral blood mononuclear cells (PBMCs), obtained when the disease was refractory, from a patient treated with antithyroid drugs. The receptor source for this set is a female donor with Graves disease.

CDR3 sequence reads: CASSSMGGRSYNEQFF. The CDR3 coding sequence is TGTGCCAGCAGCTCCATGGGCGGGAGGTCCTACAATGAGCAGTTCTTC. This chain uses TRBV7-3 with TRBJ2-1; 8 positions match TRBD2. The CDR3 contains 16 residues. Looked up from germline, CDR1 is SGHTA and CDR2 is FQGTGA. V trimming: 4 bases; J trimming: 1 base; junction bases outside the gene matches: 6.

This clonotype was seen ten or more times. This chain uses TRBV28 with TRBJ2-7, with 10 bases that match TRBD1. Germline CDR1 is MDHEN and CDR2 is SYDVKM. This CDR3 spans 15 amino acids. J was trimmed by 3 bases and V by 5 bases; bases with no gene match: 7. DNA for the CDR3: TGTGCCAGCAGTCGCCGGACAGGGGGGAGCTACGAGCAGTACTTC. It yields the protein CASSRRTGGSYEQYF. Looking up the rest from reference TRBV28 and TRBJ2-7 gives the full variable domain: DVKVTQSSRYLVKRTGEKVFLECVQDMDHENMFWYRQDPGLGLRLIYFSYDVKMKEKGDIPEGYSVSREKKERFSLILESASTNQTSMYLCASSRRTGGSYEQYFGPGTRLTVT.

This clonotype was observed a handful of times. The chain has TRBV6-5 and TRBJ2-7; D remains ambiguous. The CDR3 runs to 14 residues. V lost 0 bases, J lost 3 bases, and 9 bases lay in between. Germline values: CDR1 MNHEY, CDR2 SVGAGI. The CDR3 loop reads CASSYSSVVYEQYF. CDR3 nucleotides: TGTGCCAGCAGTTACTCGTCGGTAGTCTACGAGCAGTACTTC.

This sequence joins TRBV25-1 and TRBJ1-2, with a possible D match to TRBD1 (5 bases). Trimming shortened V by 3 bases and J by 0 bases, and 11 bases separated the two germline ends. The CDR3 contains 15 residues. The germline V gene has CDR1 MGHDK and CDR2 SYGVNS. CDR3 in amino acids: CASSDRTRSNYGYTF. The CDR3 coding sequence is TGTGCCAGCAGTGACCGGACACGGTCTAACTATGGCTACACCTTC.

This clonotype was found a few times. The rearrangement joins TRBV20-1 to TRBJ2-5, with 8 bases that match TRBD1. Per the germline V gene, CDR1 is DFQATT and CDR2 is SNEGSKA (reference sequence). CDR3 length: 14 amino acids. Germline trimming cut 1 base from V and 4 bases from J; bases unmatched to any gene: 5. The CDR3 DNA sequence: TGCAGTGCTAGAGTGGCAGGGGGCCGAGAGACCCAGTACTTC. This translates into CSARVAGGRETQYF.

Only a few counts were recorded for this clonotype. The rearrangement uses TRBV7-3 and TRBJ2-2; D is unresolved. The CDR3 consists of 16 residues. The V and J ends lost 5 bases and 7 bases respectively, with 20 bases between them. Germline CDR1 and CDR2: SGHTA and FQGTGA. Written as DNA, the CDR3 is TGTGCCAGCAGCCCCAGTTTGTTCCGGGCCAACGGGGAGCTGTTTTTT. As protein: CASSPSLFRANGELFF.

This clonotype was seen repeatedly, ten times or more. This chain joins TRBV2 and TRBJ1-2; 9 bases agree with TRBD1. This CDR3 spans 13 amino acids. CDR1 is SNHLY and CDR2 is FYNNEI in the germline V gene. With 11 bases clipped from V and 3 bases from J, the junction kept 7 bases outside the gene matches. CDR3 sequence reads: CAGIRDRDYGYTF. DNA of the CDR3: TGTGCCGGAATCCGGGACAGGGACTATGGCTACACCTTC. Using reference TRBV2 and TRBJ1-2 for the parts outside the CDR3, the full variable domain is EPEVTQTPSHQVTQMGQEVILRCVPISNHLYFYWYRQILGQKVEFLVSFYNNEISEKSEIFDDQFSVERPDGSNFTLKIRSTKLEDSAMYFCAGIRDRDYGYTFGSGTRLTVV.